A selection of T cell receptor beta chains follows, all from one sample in a study of blood T cell repertoires in COVID-19. The protocol was immunoSEQ multiplex PCR, while the TCRdb copy is restricted to in-frame clones and leaves out a portion. This sample has tens of thousands of clones, with 80% to 90% found just once. The sequenced material came from peripheral blood. These receptors all stem from a woman aged 80 or older with COVID-19, enrolled during active disease. Both conserved end residues are part of each CDR3. Rows may omit the clone size; those that give it use once, few, many or a size class.

clone_size j_call v_call cdr3_aa
- TRBJ2-1 TRBV7-8 CASSISSGGYNEQFF
- TRBJ2-1 TRBV14 CASSQLTGIDEQFF
- TRBJ1-4 TRBV10-3 CAISETGATNEKLFF
once TRBJ2-1 TRBV4-3 CASSQEALAGGHNEQFF
- TRBJ1-6 TRBV5-1 CASSLAARGQATDSPLHF
few TRBJ1-3 TRBV12-2 CASRFGQGPLSGNTIYF
- TRBJ1-1 TRBV27 CASRPTTTSNTEAFF
few TRBJ1-5 TRBV10-3 CAISVRQGEQPQHF
- TRBJ1-2 TRBV5-4 CASSLAGNYGYTF
once TRBJ1-2 TRBV6-5 CASRDGQSYGYTF
- TRBJ2-5 TRBV6-5 CASSSYWGGEVETQYF
- TRBJ2-7 TRBV7-2 CASSFGGLTYEQYF
- TRBJ2-6 TRBV6-5 CASTNSGANVLTF
- TRBJ2-7 TRBV7-2 CASSLAHGASGRYEQYF
- TRBJ1-5 TRBV29-1 CSVAQGQQGPQHF
once TRBJ1-2 TRBV15 CATSRDSQGSYGYTF
- TRBJ2-1 TRBV6-4 CASSGLAGANEQFF
- TRBJ1-1 TRBV4-3 CASSQDYGLRAFF
- TRBJ1-5 TRBV19 CASSNKGGGQPQHF
- TRBJ2-7 TRBV27 CASRRDRGVYEQYF